What follows are 29 T cell receptor beta chains derived from one specimen sequenced in a study of TIL therapy for anti-PD-1-resistant metastatic lung cancer. The libraries were made with immunoSEQ v3. Here immunoSEQ multiplex PCR was the method, and the copy in TCRdb shows in-frame clones only, minus some. This repertoire shows tens of thousands of clones, around three quarters found once; its top ten account for around 2.9%. Time point described: pre-treatment sample, taken before nivolumab and TIL therapy. This material consisted of blood, taken at baseline. Every receptor here comes from a woman aged 30 to 85 with non-small cell lung cancer.

This sequence joins TRBV6-1 and TRBJ2-7; TRBD1 aligns across 9 bases. The CDR3 spans 14 residues. Germline CDR1 MNHNS, CDR2 SASEGT. Trimming removed 6 bases from V and 2 bases from J; junction bases left unmatched: 5. CDR3 amino acids: CASRRQGGAYEQYF. DNA of the CDR3: TGTGCCAGCAGAAGACAGGGGGGAGCCTACGAGCAGTACTTC.

In its sample, this clone was seen a few times. The chain couples TRBV4-2 to TRBJ2-7; D might be TRBD1 (5 bases). CDR3 length equals 14 residues. V shed 0 bases and J shed 3 bases, with 9 bases lying between them. Germline CDR1 LGHNA, CDR2 YNFKEQ. CDR3 amino acids: CASSQETANYEQYF. DNA of the CDR3: TGTGCCAGCAGCCAAGAGACAGCGAACTACGAGCAGTACTTC.

CDR3 amino acids: CASSINRGGGYTF. In nucleotides, the CDR3 is TGTGCCAGCAGCATTAACAGGGGGGGAGGCTACACCTTC. This chain joins TRBV6-5 and TRBJ1-2; 8 bases fit TRBD1. CDR3 size: 13 residues. From germline, CDR1 is MNHEY and CDR2 SVGAGI. The V gene end was trimmed by 6 bases and the J gene end by 8 bases; junction bases not matched to a gene: 8.

V usage is TRBV5-4 and J usage is TRBJ2-3; 12 bases agree with TRBD2. The CDR3 runs to 18 residues. Germline CDR1 SGHNT, CDR2 YYREEE (reference sequence). With V trimmed by 0 bases and J by 5 bases, 10 bases remained unmatched. The CDR3 is CASSLGGGLAGVGDTQYF. The DNA for the CDR3 is TGTGCCAGCAGCTTGGGGGGGGGACTAGCGGGCGTAGGAGATACGCAGTATTTT. Using reference TRBV5-4 and TRBJ2-3 for the parts outside the CDR3, the full variable domain is ETGVTQSPTHLIKTRGQQVTLRCSSQSGHNTVSWYQQALGQGPQFIFQYYREEENGRGNFPPRFSGLQFPNYSSELNVNALELDDSALYLCASSLGGGLAGVGDTQYFGPGTRLTVL.

The chain recombines TRBV10-3 with TRBJ2-2; 7 bases fit TRBD2. CDR1 and CDR2 (germline): ENHRY, SYGVKD. The J segment lost 6 bases and the V segment lost 3 bases, leaving 4 bases of the junction unmatched. The CDR3 length is 14 residues. CDR3 DNA sequence: TGTGCCATCAGTGAACAGACTAGCCCCGGGGAGCTGTTTTTT. This codes for CAISEQTSPGELFF.

This clone was counted a single time. This sequence joins TRBV7-2 and TRBJ2-7; TRBD2 is a possible D gene (6 bases). Looked up from germline, CDR1 is SGHTA and CDR2 is FQGNSA. The ends were cut back, 8 bases at V and 4 bases at J, with 15 bases in the middle. This CDR3 has 13 residues. The CDR3: CASGRAREYEQYF. The CDR3 DNA is TGTGCCAGCGGACGAGCTCGGGAGTACGAGCAGTACTTC.

This sequence joins TRBV7-2 and TRBJ1-6; D is undetermined. V was pared by 2 bases and J by 4 bases, with 9 bases between. Germline CDR1 SGHTA, CDR2 FQGNSA. The CDR3 sequence is 15 residues long. Here the CDR3 DNA reads TGTGCCAGCAGCTTATTTGTACAGTATAATTCACCCCTCCACTTT. As protein: CASSLFVQYNSPLHF.

The J gene is TRBJ1-5, the V gene TRBV6-5; D remains unclear. Germline assignment: CDR1 MNHEY and CDR2 SVGAGI. The CDR3 runs 14 residues. The V end was cut by 2 bases, the J end by 5 bases, with 10 bases between. CDR3: CASSYAGPDQPQHF. In nucleotides, the CDR3 is TGTGCCAGCAGTTACGCTGGACCCGATCAGCCCCAGCATTTT.

The chain joins TRBV5-4 to TRBJ2-7, with a weak D call TRBD2 (5 bases). Trimming shortened V by 0 bases and J by 1 base, and 8 bases separated the two germline ends. The CDR3 consists of 14 residues. Germline V gives CDR1 SGHNT, CDR2 YYREEE (reference sequence). The CDR3 here is CASSLVGRSYEQYF. Here the CDR3 DNA reads TGTGCCAGCAGCTTGGTAGGGAGATCCTACGAGCAGTACTTC.

This chain connects TRBV2 to TRBJ1-2; TRBD1 matches 9 bases. The junction had 4 bases not matched to a gene; V was cut back by 4 bases and J by 7 bases. This CDR3 has 13 amino acids. CDR1 and CDR2 from the germline V gene are SNHLY and FYNNEI. DNA for the CDR3: TGTGCCAGCAGTGGGGACAGGGTTGGTGGCTACACCTTC. It encodes CASSGDRVGGYTF. Full variable domain (missing parts from reference TRBV2 and TRBJ1-2): EPEVTQTPSHQVTQMGQEVILRCVPISNHLYFYWYRQILGQKVEFLVSFYNNEISEKSEIFDDQFSVERPDGSNFTLKIRSTKLEDSAMYFCASSGDRVGGYTFGSGTRLTVV.

This clone is a singleton in its sample. The chain employs TRBV6-6 and TRBJ1-2; D is ambiguous. The CDR3 consists of 13 residues. CDR1 and CDR2 (germline): MNHNY, SVGAGI (reference sequence). V was pared by 8 bases and J by 2 bases, with 12 bases between. CDR3 protein: CASFAGGNYGYTF. CDR3 DNA sequence: TGTGCCAGCTTTGCCGGAGGAAACTATGGCTACACCTTC.

The chain is built from TRBV28 and TRBJ2-7; D is undetermined. Looked up from germline, CDR1 is MDHEN and CDR2 is SYDVKM. The CDR3 loop spans 13 amino acids. The V end lost 1 base, the J end lost 0 bases, and 4 bases lay between the germline ends. The CDR3 nucleotides are TGTGCCAGCAGTTTATTAGGCTCCTACGAGCAGTACTTC. This codes for CASSLLGSYEQYF. The variable domain in full, with the rest retrieved from reference TRBV28 and TRBJ2-7, is DVKVTQSSRYLVKRTGEKVFLECVQDMDHENMFWYRQDPGLGLRLIYFSYDVKMKEKGDIPEGYSVSREKKERFSLILESASTNQTSMYLCASSLLGSYEQYFGPGTRLTVT.

CDR3 amino acids: CASSLGQGDYNEQFF. The CDR3 DNA follows: TGTGCCAGCAGCTTGGGGCAGGGAGACTACAATGAGCAGTTCTTC. The chain has TRBV5-8 and TRBJ2-1; D could derive from TRBD1 or TRBD2 (5 bases each). The CDR3 runs to 15 residues. Between the trimmed V and J ends, which lost 0 bases and 3 bases, there was a span of 10 bases. From germline, CDR1 is SGHTS and CDR2 YDEGEE.

The genes are TRBV27 and TRBJ2-5; a possible D gene is TRBD1 (6 bases). The CDR3 has 14 amino acids. Germline V gene data show CDR1 as MNHEY and CDR2 as SMNVEV (reference sequence). V was shortened by 5 bases and J by 5 bases, with 15 bases between the two germline ends. CDR3 amino acids: CASSRPGVSETQYF. The DNA for the CDR3 is TGTGCCAGCAGTCGGCCAGGGGTTTCGGAGACCCAGTACTTC.

This sequence joins TRBV6-5 and TRBJ1-1, with TRBD1 as a possible D gene (5 bases). V gave up 2 bases and J gave up 1 base, with 14 bases separating them. The CDR3 consists of 16 residues. Germline V gene lookup returns CDR1 MNHEY and CDR2 SVGAGI. The CDR3 here is CASSYSVKGRNTEAFF. The CDR3, as DNA: TGTGCCAGCAGTTACAGCGTTAAGGGGCGGAACACTGAAGCTTTCTTT.

This chain joins TRBV11-2 and TRBJ2-7, with unresolved D. Trimming shortened V by 2 bases and J by 2 bases, and 10 bases separated the two germline ends. The CDR3 spans 14 residues. Per germline, CDR1 SGHAT and CDR2 FQNNGV. CDR3 sequence reads: CASSLTSGPYEQYF. CDR3 DNA sequence: TGTGCCAGCAGCTTAACGTCCGGGCCCTACGAGCAGTACTTC.

The rearrangement links TRBV6-5 to TRBJ2-7; 9 nucleotides align to TRBD1. Germline V gene sequence: CDR1 MNHEY, CDR2 SVGAGI. Unmatched junction bases numbered 3, after V lost 5 bases and J lost 1 base. CDR3 length equals 14 residues. In DNA, the CDR3 is TGTGCCAGCAGTCGGGACAGGGTTTCCTACGAGCAGTACTTC. It yields the protein CASSRDRVSYEQYF.

This clone was detected a few times. The rearrangement joins TRBV7-9 to TRBJ2-1; the match to TRBD2 covers 12 bases. This CDR3 region has 14 residues. V dropped 4 bases and J dropped 10; count of bases not matched to a gene: 5. CDR1 SEHNR and CDR2 FQNEAQ come from the germline V gene (reference sequence). CDR3 residues: CASSSGTSGFEQFF. In DNA, the CDR3 is TGTGCCAGCAGCTCCGGGACTAGCGGGTTCGAGCAGTTCTTC.

This chain connects TRBV7-2 to TRBJ2-6; 11 bases are a match to TRBD2. V shed 6 bases, J shed 0 bases, and the junction held 10 bases outside the gene matches. The CDR3 extends over 19 amino acids. Per germline, CDR1 SGHTA and CDR2 FQGNSA. The CDR3, as DNA: TGTGCCAGCAGGGTACCGGGACTAGCGGTACCCTCTGGGGCCAACGTCCTGACTTTC. Its protein product is CASRVPGLAVPSGANVLTF.

The CDR3, as DNA: TGTGCCAGCACCGGACTAGTCCCCCCCTACGAGCAGTACTTC. It codes for CASTGLVPPYEQYF. The chain uses TRBV6-1 and TRBJ2-7; TRBD2 aligns across 7 bases. Germline V gene sequence: CDR1 MNHNS, CDR2 SASEGT. J was trimmed by 2 bases and V by 7 bases; bases with no gene match: 8. This CDR3 region has 14 residues.

This clone was detected only once. The J gene is TRBJ1-1, the V gene TRBV20-1; D remains unclear. The germline gives CDR1 DFQATT, CDR2 SNEGSKA (reference sequence). This CDR3 has 11 residues. Trimming stripped 4 bases from V and 5 bases from J, with 8 bases between. Written as DNA, the CDR3 is TGCAGTGCTACCAGAGAAACTGAAGCTTTCTTT. Its translation: CSATRETEAFF.

The chain uses TRBV7-6 and TRBJ2-7; the D call may be TRBD1 or TRBD2 (5 bases each). This CDR3 has 14 residues. V lost 0 bases to trimming and J lost 4 bases, with 10 bases between them. Germline CDR1 and CDR2: SGHVS and FNYEAQ. The CDR3 protein is CASSLAPGSYEQYF. CDR3 coding DNA: TGTGCCAGCAGCTTAGCACCAGGGAGTTACGAGCAGTACTTC.

This clone turned up a few times. The rearrangement links TRBV19 to TRBJ1-5; a weak D match, TRBD1 (6 bases). Germline CDR1 is LNHDA and CDR2 is SQIVND (reference sequence). The CDR3 sequence is 15 residues long. The ends were cut back, 6 bases at V and 4 bases at J, with 16 bases in the middle. The CDR3 DNA sequence: TGTGCCAGTAGACAAAAACAGGGTTTTAATCAGCCCCAGCATTTT. Translating it yields CASRQKQGFNQPQHF.

This clone was observed a single time. The V call is TRBV7-6, the J call TRBJ1-4, with TRBD1 matching over 8 bases. The germline V gene has CDR1 SGHVS and CDR2 FNYEAQ. V shed 5 bases, J shed 5 bases, and the junction held 7 bases outside the gene matches. The CDR3 loop spans 15 amino acids. CDR3 region: CASSNPGTGNEKLFF. Written as DNA, the CDR3 is TGTGCCAGCAGCAACCCCGGGACAGGAAATGAAAAACTGTTTTTT. Based on the CDR3 plus reference TRBV7-6 and TRBJ1-4, the full variable domain is GAGVSQSPRYKVTKRGQDVALRCDPISGHVSLYWYRQALGQGPEFLTYFNYEAQQDKSGLPNDRFSAERPEGSISTLTIQRTEQRDSAMYRCASSNPGTGNEKLFFGSGTQLSVL.

This clone has just one count. The chain uses TRBV27 and TRBJ2-7; 7 bases agree with TRBD2. CDR1 and CDR2 (germline): MNHEY, SMNVEV (reference sequence). The CDR3 extends over 16 amino acids. The ends lost 4 bases at V and 3 bases at J; junction bases unmatched: 12. In nucleotides, the CDR3 is TGTGCCAGCAGTTCGGATGCGGGAGTAGTACTCTACGAGCAGTACTTC. This encodes CASSSDAGVVLYEQYF.

The J gene is TRBJ1-1, the V gene TRBV29-1; D is undetermined. The germline CDR1 and CDR2 sequences are SQVTM and ANQGSEA. Trimming removed 6 bases at V and 1 base at J, with 18 bases between. CDR3 size: 15 residues. CDR3 protein: CSVYCSYSKNTEAFF. As DNA, the CDR3 is TGCAGCGTGTATTGTTCTTACAGCAAGAACACTGAAGCTTTCTTT.

The chain has TRBV7-2 and TRBJ2-5; 10 bases align to TRBD1. V gave up 4 bases and J gave up 5 bases; unmatched junction bases: 7. CDR3 size: 15 residues. Germline CDR1 is SGHTA and CDR2 is FQGNSA. The CDR3 DNA reads TGTGCCAGCAGCTACATTGGACAGGGGGTGGAGACCCAGTACTTC. As protein: CASSYIGQGVETQYF.

This chain uses TRBV5-1 with TRBJ2-2; 8 bases fit TRBD2. This CDR3 has 16 amino acids. Germline values: CDR1 SGHRS, CDR2 YFSETQ. V shed 0 bases and J 2 bases; nucleotides not matched to a gene: 3. The CDR3 DNA reads TGCGCCAGCAGCTTGGCCGGGGGGGATAACACCGGGGAGCTGTTTTTT. Its translation is CASSLAGGDNTGELFF.

This clone has only a few counts. The chain has TRBV5-1 and TRBJ1-2; no clear D. The CDR3 sequence is 14 residues long. The V and J ends lost 1 base and 8 bases respectively, with 15 bases between them. Germline V gene lookup returns CDR1 SGHRS and CDR2 YFSETQ. CDR3 sequence reads: CASSLTAGQRGYTF. As DNA, the CDR3 is TGCGCCAGCAGCTTGACTGCGGGCCAAAGGGGCTACACCTTC.